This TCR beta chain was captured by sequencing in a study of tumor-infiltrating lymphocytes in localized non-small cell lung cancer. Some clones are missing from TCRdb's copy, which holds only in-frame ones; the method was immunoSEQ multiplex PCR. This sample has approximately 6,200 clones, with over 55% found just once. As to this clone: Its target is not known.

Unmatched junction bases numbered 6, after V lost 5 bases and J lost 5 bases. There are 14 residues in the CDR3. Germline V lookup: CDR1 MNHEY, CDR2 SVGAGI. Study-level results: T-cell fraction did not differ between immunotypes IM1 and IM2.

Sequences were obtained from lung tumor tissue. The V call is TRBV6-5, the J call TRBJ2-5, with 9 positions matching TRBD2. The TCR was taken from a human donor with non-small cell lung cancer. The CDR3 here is CASSHSGSGETQYF. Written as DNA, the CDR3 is TGTGCCAGCAGTCATAGCGGGAGTGGGGAGACCCAGTACTTC.